This TCR beta chain was found in a study of blood T cell repertoires in COVID-19. As for the study in general: The samples span acute and convalescent COVID-19 from the United States, Italy and Spain.

CDR3 length: 14 residues. Germline CDR1 is SEHNR and CDR2 is FQNEAQ (reference sequence). Trimming left V 8 bases short and J 4 bases short, with 14 bases between. Per the authors' pipeline: Amplification of reference gene primers was used by the study to estimate nucleated cell counts. Using immunoSEQ multiplex PCR, the repertoire was profiled, and TCRdb retains in-frame clones only, with some absent. That table supplies the V and J calls and clone size; D and trimming were determined from the DNA. The sample has a few hundred thousand clones, around 84% seen once. This sequence joins TRBV7-9 and TRBJ2-2, with TRBD2 as a possible D gene (5 bases). The sequence came from a man in his forties or fifties with acute or convalescent COVID-19. Sequenced: peripheral blood. CDR3 sequence: CASSTRRFTGELFF. The CDR3 DNA sequence: TGTGCCAGCTCAACAAGGAGGTTCACCGGGGAGCTGTTTTTT.